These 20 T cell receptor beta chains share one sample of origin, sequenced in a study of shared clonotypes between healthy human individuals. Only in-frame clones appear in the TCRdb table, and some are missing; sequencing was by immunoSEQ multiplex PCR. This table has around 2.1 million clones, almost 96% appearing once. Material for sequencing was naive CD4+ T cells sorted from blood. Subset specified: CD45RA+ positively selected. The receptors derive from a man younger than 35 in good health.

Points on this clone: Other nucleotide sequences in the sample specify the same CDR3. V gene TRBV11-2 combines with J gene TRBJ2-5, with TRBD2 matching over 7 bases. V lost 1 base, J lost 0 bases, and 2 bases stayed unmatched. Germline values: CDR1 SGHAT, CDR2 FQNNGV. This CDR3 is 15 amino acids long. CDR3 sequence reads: CASSLAGGYQETQYF. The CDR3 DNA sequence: TGTGCCAGCAGCTTAGCGGGGGGTTACCAAGAGACCCAGTACTTC.

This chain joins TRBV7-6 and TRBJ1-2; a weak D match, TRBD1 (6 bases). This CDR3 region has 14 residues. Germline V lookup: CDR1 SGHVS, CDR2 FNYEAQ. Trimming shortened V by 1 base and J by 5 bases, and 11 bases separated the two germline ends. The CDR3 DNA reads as TGTGCCAGCAGCTTAGGCCAGGGGTTGTATGGCTACACCTTC. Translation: CASSLGQGLYGYTF.

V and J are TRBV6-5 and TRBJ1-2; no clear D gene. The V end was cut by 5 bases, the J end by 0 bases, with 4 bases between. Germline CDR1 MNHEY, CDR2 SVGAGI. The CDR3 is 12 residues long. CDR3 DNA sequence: TGTGCCAGCAGTCGAACTAACTATGGCTACACCTTC. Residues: CASSRTNYGYTF.

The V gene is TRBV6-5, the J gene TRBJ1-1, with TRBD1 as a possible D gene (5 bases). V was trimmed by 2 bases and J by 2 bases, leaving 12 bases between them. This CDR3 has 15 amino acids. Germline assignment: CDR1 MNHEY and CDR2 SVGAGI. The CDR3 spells CASSYGYDSNTEAFF. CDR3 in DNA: TGTGCCAGCAGTTACGGGTATGACAGCAACACTGAAGCTTTCTTT.

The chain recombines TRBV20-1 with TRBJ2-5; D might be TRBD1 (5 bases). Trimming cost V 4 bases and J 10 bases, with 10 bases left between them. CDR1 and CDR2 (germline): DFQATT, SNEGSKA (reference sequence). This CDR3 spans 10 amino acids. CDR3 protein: CSAIKTDQYF. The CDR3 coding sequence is TGCAGTGCTATCAAGACAGACCAGTACTTC.

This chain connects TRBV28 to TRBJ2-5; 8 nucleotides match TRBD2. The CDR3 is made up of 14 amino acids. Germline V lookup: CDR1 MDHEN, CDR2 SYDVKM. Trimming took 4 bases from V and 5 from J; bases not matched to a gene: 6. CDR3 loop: CASSSMTSAETQYF. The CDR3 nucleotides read TGTGCCAGCAGTTCAATGACTAGCGCGGAGACCCAGTACTTC.

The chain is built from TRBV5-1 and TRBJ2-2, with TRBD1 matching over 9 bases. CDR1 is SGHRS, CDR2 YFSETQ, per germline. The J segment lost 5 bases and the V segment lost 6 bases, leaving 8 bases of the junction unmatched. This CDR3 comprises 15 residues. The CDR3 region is CASTGQGTGTGELFF. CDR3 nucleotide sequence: TGCGCCAGCACAGGACAGGGGACTGGGACCGGGGAGCTGTTTTTT. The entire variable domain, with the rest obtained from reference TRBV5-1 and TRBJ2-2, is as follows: KAGVTQTPRYLIKTRGQQVTLSCSPISGHRSVSWYQQTPGQGLQFLFEYFSETQRNKGNFPGRFSGRQFSNSRSEMNVSTLELGDSALYLCASTGQGTGTGELFFGEGSRLTVL.

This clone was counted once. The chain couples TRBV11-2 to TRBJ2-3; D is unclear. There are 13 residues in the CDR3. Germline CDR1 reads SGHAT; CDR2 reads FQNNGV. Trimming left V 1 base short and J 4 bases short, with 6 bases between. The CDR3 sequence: CASSLGSSDTQYF. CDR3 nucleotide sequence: TGTGCCAGCAGCTTAGGGAGTTCAGATACGCAGTATTTT.

The CDR3 DNA follows: TGTGCCAGCAGTGGTAGGGGGGGCACAGAGACCCAGTACTTC. Its protein product is CASSGRGGTETQYF. The genes are TRBV2 and TRBJ2-5, with D perhaps matching TRBD2 (7 bases). The CDR3 has 14 residues. Trimming took off 4 bases at V and 4 bases at J, with 13 bases between the two ends. Germline V gene data show CDR1 as SNHLY and CDR2 as FYNNEI.

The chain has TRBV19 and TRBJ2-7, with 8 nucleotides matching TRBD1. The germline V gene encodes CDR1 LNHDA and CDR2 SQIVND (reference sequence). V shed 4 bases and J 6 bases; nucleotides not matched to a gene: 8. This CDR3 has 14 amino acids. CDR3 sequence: CASSRRGQAPEQYF. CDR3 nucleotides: TGTGCCAGTAGTAGACGGGGACAGGCGCCCGAGCAGTACTTC.

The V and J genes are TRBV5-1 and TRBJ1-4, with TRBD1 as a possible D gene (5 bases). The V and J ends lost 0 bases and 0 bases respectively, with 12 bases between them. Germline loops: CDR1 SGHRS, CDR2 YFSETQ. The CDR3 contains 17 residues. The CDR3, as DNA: TGCGCCAGCAGCTTGGTAGGGGACCCTACAACTAATGAAAAACTGTTTTTT. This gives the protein CASSLVGDPTTNEKLFF.

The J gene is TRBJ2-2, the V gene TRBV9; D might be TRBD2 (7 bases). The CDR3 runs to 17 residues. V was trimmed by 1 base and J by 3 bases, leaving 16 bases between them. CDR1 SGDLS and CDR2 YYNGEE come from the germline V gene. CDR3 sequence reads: CASSVMAAGAHTGELFF. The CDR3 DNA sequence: TGTGCCAGCAGCGTAATGGCCGCGGGGGCCCACACCGGGGAGCTGTTTTTT.

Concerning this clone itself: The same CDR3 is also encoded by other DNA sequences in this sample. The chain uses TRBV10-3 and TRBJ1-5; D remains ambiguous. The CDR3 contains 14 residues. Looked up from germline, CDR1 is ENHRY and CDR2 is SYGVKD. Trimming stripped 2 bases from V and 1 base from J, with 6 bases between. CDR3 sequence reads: CAISEGLSNQPQHF. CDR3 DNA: TGTGCCATCAGTGAGGGACTGAGCAATCAGCCCCAGCATTTT.

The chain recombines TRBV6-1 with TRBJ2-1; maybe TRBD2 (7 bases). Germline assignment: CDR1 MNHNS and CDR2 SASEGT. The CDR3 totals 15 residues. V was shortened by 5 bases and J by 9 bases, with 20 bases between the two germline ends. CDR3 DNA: TGTGCCAGCAGTCCCCCGGGGAGGGGAGGGGGTGAGCAGTTCTTC. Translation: CASSPPGRGGGEQFF.

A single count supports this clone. The CDR3 DNA reads as TGTGCCAGCACCCTTAGGGGACAGGGGTCTACCGCCATATACAATGAGCAGTTCTTC. Translating gives CASTLRGQGSTAIYNEQFF. V gene TRBV27 combines with J gene TRBJ2-1; 10 positions agree with TRBD1. The germline CDR1 and CDR2 sequences are MNHEY and SMNVEV (reference sequence). CDR3 length: 19 amino acids. J lost 4 bases, V lost 7 bases, and 19 bases had no gene match.

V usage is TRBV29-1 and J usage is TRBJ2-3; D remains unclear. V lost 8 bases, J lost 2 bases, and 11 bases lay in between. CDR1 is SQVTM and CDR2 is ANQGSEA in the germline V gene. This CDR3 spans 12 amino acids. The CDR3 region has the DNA TGCAGCACTCGGACGGACACAGATACGCAGTATTTT. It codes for CSTRTDTDTQYF.

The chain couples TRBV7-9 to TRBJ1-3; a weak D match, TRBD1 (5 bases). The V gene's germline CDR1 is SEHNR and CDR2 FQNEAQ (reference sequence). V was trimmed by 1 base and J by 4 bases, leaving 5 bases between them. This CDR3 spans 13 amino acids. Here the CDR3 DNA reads TGTGCCAGCAGCTTAGGGGACGGAAACACCATATATTTT. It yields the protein CASSLGDGNTIYF.

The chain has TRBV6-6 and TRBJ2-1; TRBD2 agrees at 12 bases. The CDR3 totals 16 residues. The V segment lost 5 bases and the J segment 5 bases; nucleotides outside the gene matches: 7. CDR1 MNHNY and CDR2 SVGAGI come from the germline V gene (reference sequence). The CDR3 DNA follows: TGTGCCAGCAGTCAGAGACTAGCGGGAGCTAACAATGAGCAGTTCTTC. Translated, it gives CASSQRLAGANNEQFF.

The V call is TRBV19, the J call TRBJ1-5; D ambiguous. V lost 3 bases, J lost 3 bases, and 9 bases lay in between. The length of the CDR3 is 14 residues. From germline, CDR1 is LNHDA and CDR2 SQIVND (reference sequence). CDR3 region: CASSIGRYNQPQHF. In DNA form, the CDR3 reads TGTGCCAGTAGTATCGGAAGATACAATCAGCCCCAGCATTTT.

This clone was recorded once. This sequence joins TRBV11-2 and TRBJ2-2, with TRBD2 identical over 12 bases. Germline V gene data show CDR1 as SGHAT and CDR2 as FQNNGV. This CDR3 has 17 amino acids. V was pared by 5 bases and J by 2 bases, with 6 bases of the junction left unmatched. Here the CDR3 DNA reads TGTGCCAGCAGCCCAGGACTAGCGGGGCGAAACACCGGGGAGCTGTTTTTT. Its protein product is CASSPGLAGRNTGELFF.